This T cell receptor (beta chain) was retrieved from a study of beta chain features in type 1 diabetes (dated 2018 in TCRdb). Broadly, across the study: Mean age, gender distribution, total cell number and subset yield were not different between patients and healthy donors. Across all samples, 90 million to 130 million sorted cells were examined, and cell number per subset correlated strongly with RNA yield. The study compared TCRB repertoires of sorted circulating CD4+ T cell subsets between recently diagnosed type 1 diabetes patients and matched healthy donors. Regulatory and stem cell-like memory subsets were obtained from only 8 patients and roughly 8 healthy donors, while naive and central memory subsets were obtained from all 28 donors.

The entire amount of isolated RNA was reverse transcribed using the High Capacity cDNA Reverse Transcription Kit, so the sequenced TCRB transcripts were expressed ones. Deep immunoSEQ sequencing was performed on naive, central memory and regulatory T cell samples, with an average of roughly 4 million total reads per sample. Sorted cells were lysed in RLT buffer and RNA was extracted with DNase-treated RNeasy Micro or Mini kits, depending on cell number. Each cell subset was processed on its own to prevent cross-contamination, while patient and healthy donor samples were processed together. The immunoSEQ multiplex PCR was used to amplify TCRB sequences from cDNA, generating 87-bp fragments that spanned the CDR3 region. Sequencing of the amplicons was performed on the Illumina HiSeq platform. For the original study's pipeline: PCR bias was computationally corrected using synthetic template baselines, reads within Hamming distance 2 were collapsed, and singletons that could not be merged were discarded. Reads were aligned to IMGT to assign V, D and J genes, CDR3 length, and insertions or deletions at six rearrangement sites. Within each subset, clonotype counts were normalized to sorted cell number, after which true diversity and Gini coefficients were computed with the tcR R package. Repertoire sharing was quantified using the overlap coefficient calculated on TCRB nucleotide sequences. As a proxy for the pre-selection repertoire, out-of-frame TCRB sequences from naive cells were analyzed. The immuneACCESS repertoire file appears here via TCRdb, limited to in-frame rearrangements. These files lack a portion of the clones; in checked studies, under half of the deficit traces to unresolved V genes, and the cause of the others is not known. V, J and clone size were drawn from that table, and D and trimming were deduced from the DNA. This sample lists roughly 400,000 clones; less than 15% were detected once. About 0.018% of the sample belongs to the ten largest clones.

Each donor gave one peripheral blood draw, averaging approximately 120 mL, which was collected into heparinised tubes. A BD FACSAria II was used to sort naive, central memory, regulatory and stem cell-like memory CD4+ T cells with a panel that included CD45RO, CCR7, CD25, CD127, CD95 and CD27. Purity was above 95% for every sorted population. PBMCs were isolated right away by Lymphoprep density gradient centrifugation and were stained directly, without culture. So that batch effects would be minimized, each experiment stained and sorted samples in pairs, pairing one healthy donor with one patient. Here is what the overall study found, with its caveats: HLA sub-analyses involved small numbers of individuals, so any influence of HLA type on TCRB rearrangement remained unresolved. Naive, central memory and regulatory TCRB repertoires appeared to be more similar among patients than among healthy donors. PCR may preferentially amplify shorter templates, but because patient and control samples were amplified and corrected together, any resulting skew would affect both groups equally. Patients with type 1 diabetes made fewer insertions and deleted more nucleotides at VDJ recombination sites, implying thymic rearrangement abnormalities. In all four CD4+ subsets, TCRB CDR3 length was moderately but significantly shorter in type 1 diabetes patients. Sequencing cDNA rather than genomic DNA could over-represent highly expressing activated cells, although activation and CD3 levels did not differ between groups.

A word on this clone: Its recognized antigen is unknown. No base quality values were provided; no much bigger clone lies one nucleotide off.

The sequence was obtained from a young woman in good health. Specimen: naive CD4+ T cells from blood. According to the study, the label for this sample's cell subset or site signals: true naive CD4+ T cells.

The encoded CDR3 is CAATHGLLGSYGYTF. The nucleotides are TGTGCCGCGACTCACGGACTCTTAGGATCCTATGGCTACACCTTC. The chain employs TRBV28 and TRBJ1-2; too little of a D gene remains to name it. For CDR1 and CDR2, the germline V gene lists MDHEN and SYDVKM. Trimming at the junction amounts to 11 bases on V and 4 bases on J, and the germline ends lie 23 bases apart. The CDR3 contains 15 residues, cysteine and phenylalanine counted. Left in the record is the CDR3 DNA by itself, 45 bases read in frame from the first base.